A selection of T cell receptor beta chains follows, all from one sample in a study of T cells after somatic rescue of genetic block. TCRdb's copy holds only in-frame clones and misses some; the assay was immunoSEQ multiplex PCR. The table has some 14,000 clones, just over 70% seen once; the top ten hold 27%. The source material was peripheral blood mononuclear cells (PBMCs). The receptor source for this set is a man in his late teens or twenties. CDR3s include the opening cysteine and the closing phenylalanine or tryptophan. D genes are given only for firm matches. Size is omitted from some rows. Given values are once, few, many or a class for expanded clones.

v_gene: TRBV11-1
j_gene: TRBJ1-3
d_gene: NA
abundance: NA
CDR3nt: TGTGCCAGCAGCTCACCTTCTCACCTAAACACCATATATTTT
CDR3aa: CASSSPSHLNTIYF

v_gene: TRBV7-9
j_gene: TRBJ2-7
d_gene: NA
abundance: NA
CDR3nt: TGTGCCAGCAGGCCGACAGCGATAGCCTACGAGCAGTACTTC
CDR3aa: CASRPTAIAYEQYF

v_gene: TRBV5-1
j_gene: TRBJ2-1
d_gene: TRBD2
abundance: NA
CDR3nt: TGCGCCAGCAGCTTGGGTCTAGCGGGAGGTCCTAGCTCCTACAATGAGCAGTTCTTC
CDR3aa: CASSLGLAGGPSSYNEQFF

v_gene: TRBV2
j_gene: TRBJ2-1
d_gene: NA
abundance: NA
CDR3nt: TGTGCCAGCAGTGAAGTGATCTACAATGAGCAGTTCTTC
CDR3aa: CASSEVIYNEQFF

v_gene: TRBV19
j_gene: TRBJ1-4
d_gene: NA
abundance: NA
CDR3nt: TGTGCCAGTAGTCTGGGACGGCCTAATGAAAAACTGTTTTTT
CDR3aa: CASSLGRPNEKLFF

v_gene: TRBV6-5
j_gene: TRBJ2-7
d_gene: TRBD2
abundance: few
CDR3nt: TGTGCCAGCAGTTACTCGGGGGGGGGCGAGCAGTACTTC
CDR3aa: CASSYSGGGEQYF

v_gene: TRBV19
j_gene: TRBJ1-1
d_gene: TRBD1
abundance: NA
CDR3nt: TGTGCCAGTACCCGGACAGGGGGCTTTTTGGACACTGAAGCTTTCTTT
CDR3aa: CASTRTGGFLDTEAFF

v_gene: TRBV7-9
j_gene: TRBJ1-4
d_gene: NA
abundance: medium-sized
CDR3nt: TGTGCCAGCAGCTTAGCCCAGGGTCCCCGTGAAAAACTGTTTTTT
CDR3aa: CASSLAQGPREKLFF

v_gene: TRBV9
j_gene: TRBJ2-7
d_gene: TRBD1
abundance: NA
CDR3nt: TGTGCCAGCAGCGCTTGGGACAGGGGATACTCCTACGAGCAGTACTTC
CDR3aa: CASSAWDRGYSYEQYF

v_gene: TRBV2
j_gene: TRBJ1-4
d_gene: TRBD1
abundance: NA
CDR3nt: TGTGCCAGCAGACCGGGACAGGGGGCGCAGAATGAAAAACTGTTTTTT
CDR3aa: CASRPGQGAQNEKLFF

v_gene: TRBV28
j_gene: TRBJ2-7
d_gene: TRBD1
abundance: few
CDR3nt: TGTGCCAGCAGTATACCCCCGGGACAGGGCAGCTCCTACGAGCAGTACTTC
CDR3aa: CASSIPPGQGSSYEQYF

v_gene: TRBV20-1
j_gene: TRBJ2-7
d_gene: TRBD1
abundance: NA
CDR3nt: TGCAGTGCTGGGACAGGGGGCGAGCAGTACTTC
CDR3aa: CSAGTGGEQYF

v_gene: TRBV7-2
j_gene: TRBJ2-7
d_gene: NA
abundance: NA
CDR3nt: TGTGCCAGCAGCTCTTGGGGGTACGAGCAGTACTTC
CDR3aa: CASSSWGYEQYF

v_gene: TRBV2
j_gene: TRBJ1-5
d_gene: TRBD1
abundance: few
CDR3nt: TGTGCCAGCAGTCCCGGGGACAGCACTAATCAGCCCCAGCATTTT
CDR3aa: CASSPGDSTNQPQHF

v_gene: TRBV19
j_gene: TRBJ1-2
d_gene: NA
abundance: NA
CDR3nt: TGTGCCAGTAGTGGCCGGTCTCGGGAAGGCTACACCTTC
CDR3aa: CASSGRSREGYTF

v_gene: TRBV30
j_gene: TRBJ2-7
d_gene: NA
abundance: NA
CDR3nt: TGTGCCTGGAGTACTAGCTCTCTTTCCTACGAGCAGTACTTC
CDR3aa: CAWSTSSLSYEQYF

v_gene: TRBV25-1
j_gene: TRBJ2-7
d_gene: NA
abundance: NA
CDR3nt: TGTGCCAGCAGTGGGATGTGGAGCTACGAGCAGTACTTC
CDR3aa: CASSGMWSYEQYF

v_gene: TRBV9
j_gene: TRBJ1-1
d_gene: NA
abundance: few
CDR3nt: TGTGCCAGCAGCCCCCCGCCCACTCGGGGGACTGAAGCTTTCTTT
CDR3aa: CASSPPPTRGTEAFF

v_gene: TRBV28
j_gene: TRBJ2-3
d_gene: TRBD2
abundance: once
CDR3nt: TGTGCCAGCAGTCTAAGCGGGAGGTTCGCAGATACGCAGTATTTT
CDR3aa: CASSLSGRFADTQYF

v_gene: TRBV11-1
j_gene: TRBJ2-3
d_gene: NA
abundance: medium-sized
CDR3nt: TGTGCCAGCAGCCTAAGGCCGGGAACAGATACGCAGTATTTT
CDR3aa: CASSLRPGTDTQYF

v_gene: TRBV2
j_gene: TRBJ2-3
d_gene: NA
abundance: NA
CDR3nt: TGTGCCAGCGGCCCGGGACTGAGTTTT
CDR3aa: CASGPGLSF

v_gene: TRBV7-9
j_gene: TRBJ2-3
d_gene: NA
abundance: NA
CDR3nt: TGTGCCAGCCGAGAGGGCATTGTGAATACGCAGTATTTT
CDR3aa: CASREGIVNTQYF

v_gene: TRBV7-2
j_gene: TRBJ2-2
d_gene: NA
abundance: NA
CDR3nt: TGTGCCAGCAGCTCTCGGACTACCGACACCGGGGAGCTGTTTTTT
CDR3aa: CASSSRTTDTGELFF

v_gene: TRBV13
j_gene: TRBJ2-7
d_gene: TRBD2
abundance: NA
CDR3nt: TGTGCCAGCAGTTACCCGGGAGGCGAGCAGTACTTC
CDR3aa: CASSYPGGEQYF

v_gene: TRBV15
j_gene: TRBJ2-5
d_gene: TRBD2
abundance: NA
CDR3nt: TGTGCCACCAGCAGAGACAAATTAGCGGGAGGGTGGTCTGAGACCCAGTACTTC
CDR3aa: CATSRDKLAGGWSETQYF

v_gene: TRBV7-9
j_gene: TRBJ1-1
d_gene: TRBD1
abundance: NA
CDR3nt: TGTGCCAGCAGCTCGGGACAGGGGGTGGTTGAAGCTTTCTTT
CDR3aa: CASSSGQGVVEAFF

v_gene: TRBV2
j_gene: TRBJ2-1
d_gene: NA
abundance: NA
CDR3nt: TGTGCCAGCAGTGGAGACTCCTACAATGAGCAGTTCTTC
CDR3aa: CASSGDSYNEQFF

v_gene: TRBV19
j_gene: TRBJ1-5
d_gene: NA
abundance: NA
CDR3nt: TGTGCCAGTAGTATACTCACCGGACGCCCGAGGAGCAATCAGCCCCAGCATTTT
CDR3aa: CASSILTGRPRSNQPQHF

v_gene: TRBV11-3
j_gene: TRBJ2-2
d_gene: NA
abundance: NA
CDR3nt: TGTGCCAGCAGCTTAGAGGTCGGGACCTACACCGGGGAGCTGTTTTTT
CDR3aa: CASSLEVGTYTGELFF

v_gene: TRBV28
j_gene: TRBJ2-5
d_gene: NA
abundance: NA
CDR3nt: TGTGCCAGCAGTTTGCCCGGGGGCGTACAAGAGACCCAGTACTTC
CDR3aa: CASSLPGGVQETQYF

v_gene: TRBV9
j_gene: TRBJ2-1
d_gene: NA
abundance: once
CDR3nt: TGTGCCAGCAGCGCTACAGGGGGGGCCTACAATGAGCAGTTCTTC
CDR3aa: CASSATGGAYNEQFF

v_gene: TRBV7-3
j_gene: TRBJ2-3
d_gene: NA
abundance: NA
CDR3nt: TGTGCCAGCAGCCCGACAGCCCTAATCACAGATACGCAGTATTTT
CDR3aa: CASSPTALITDTQYF

v_gene: TRBV6-5
j_gene: TRBJ2-7
d_gene: NA
abundance: NA
CDR3nt: TGTGCCAGCAGTCCCTGGGGGGGCCTCTACGAGCAGTACTTC
CDR3aa: CASSPWGGLYEQYF

v_gene: TRBV11-2
j_gene: TRBJ2-5
d_gene: TRBD2
abundance: NA
CDR3nt: TGTGCCAGCAGCTTAGTTGCAGGGAGGGGAGAGACCCAGTACTTC
CDR3aa: CASSLVAGRGETQYF

v_gene: TRBV15
j_gene: TRBJ2-3
d_gene: NA
abundance: NA
CDR3nt: TGTGCCACCAGCAGAGATCTTGGATTTGCAACGCAGTATTTT
CDR3aa: CATSRDLGFATQYF

v_gene: TRBV29-1
j_gene: TRBJ1-2
d_gene: NA
abundance: NA
CDR3nt: TGCAGCGTTCCGGGGGCTTCCTATGGCTACACCTTC
CDR3aa: CSVPGASYGYTF

v_gene: TRBV5-6
j_gene: TRBJ2-1
d_gene: NA
abundance: NA
CDR3nt: TGTGCCAGCAGCTTCGGGGCGGTCAACAATGAGCAGTTCTTC
CDR3aa: CASSFGAVNNEQFF

v_gene: TRBV7-8
j_gene: TRBJ1-2
d_gene: NA
abundance: few
CDR3nt: TGTGCCAGCAGCTCCCGGGCCCCCCCCTCCCTTTATGGCTACACCTTC
CDR3aa: CASSSRAPPSLYGYTF

v_gene: TRBV6-6
j_gene: TRBJ2-7
d_gene: TRBD1
abundance: NA
CDR3nt: TGTGCCAGCAGTCGTCCAGGGGGCAGTAGGTACGAGCAGTACTTC
CDR3aa: CASSRPGGSRYEQYF

v_gene: TRBV4-1
j_gene: TRBJ2-7
d_gene: TRBD2
abundance: few
CDR3nt: TGCGCCAGCAGCCAAGGAGCGGGAGTAGGATACGAGCAGTACTTC
CDR3aa: CASSQGAGVGYEQYF

v_gene: TRBV5-1
j_gene: TRBJ1-4
d_gene: NA
abundance: NA
CDR3nt: TGCGCCAGCAGCTTGATGCACAGGGAGACTAATGAAAAACTGTTTTTT
CDR3aa: CASSLMHRETNEKLFF

v_gene: TRBV27
j_gene: TRBJ2-5
d_gene: NA
abundance: once
CDR3nt: TGTGCCAGCAGTTTATCGGACGGGAGCTTTGGCCAGTACTTC
CDR3aa: CASSLSDGSFGQYF

v_gene: TRBV27
j_gene: TRBJ1-2
d_gene: NA
abundance: NA
CDR3nt: TGTGCCAGCAGTTTAGGGGCAGGGGACGGCTACACCTTC
CDR3aa: CASSLGAGDGYTF